Listed here is a single T cell receptor beta chain. Only a few counts were recorded for this clonotype. The antigen it binds to is not known. Per-base qualities were not stored, and no clone one base away is much larger. The library was produced with 5' RACE. Reads for this sample came from an Illumina HiSeq 2500. A second PCR of roughly 7 to 11 cycles was performed with a sample-barcoded 5' primer and a J-beta primer mix. Each TCR beta cDNA molecule received a unique molecular identifier from a template-switch 5' adaptor carrying 12 random nucleotides. Each sample yielded at least 2.5 million CDR3-containing paired-end reads. The Mint cDNA synthesis kit, primed by a TRBC-specific oligonucleotide, was used to synthesize first-strand cDNA from all RNA. Following uracil-DNA glycosylase treatment, all cDNA underwent a first 18-cycle PCR with the universal primers M1SS and BC2_uni_R. Per the source publication's procedure: For normalization, 1 million high-quality reads, each with a distinct molecular identifier, were randomly selected from each sample. Reads with shared molecular identifiers were discarded instead of being binned into consensus sequences. MiTCR, run with a Q25 quality threshold and the strictest error-elimination algorithm, handled CDR3 identification, clonotype clustering and error correction. A nonparametric unseen species model using Euler transformation provided a lower-bound estimate of total TCR beta diversity. TCRdb cleaned the public reads at Q25 with fastp, built clones with MiXCR and kept in-frame beta chains. Identical CDR3 protein sequences are pooled into one entry, listed with their most common genes and DNA. The V and J calls and clone size are TCRdb's, not the authors'. The sample yields 1.5 million to 2 million distinct CDR3 sequences; approximately 50% were counted once. Around 2.1% of the sample is held by the ten biggest clonotypes.

Systemically healthy Caucasian individuals from Russia, 35 to 40 in total and aged about 6 to 95 years, were included as donors. Each donor gave approximately 9.4 milliliters of peripheral blood, drawn into EDTA-treated Vacutainer tubes. Ficoll-Paque density-gradient centrifugation was used to isolate PBMCs, with at least 6 million per sample. Trizol reagent was used to extract total RNA from PBMCs, with at least 5 micrograms per sample. For every donor, flow cytometry on a PBMC aliquot measured the percentage of naive CD45RAhigh/CD27high T cells. This entry belongs to a study of blood T cells in healthy people across ages (dated by TCRdb to between 2015 and 2017). Study-wide context: In model experiments, roughly one uniquely barcoded TCR beta cDNA molecule per two T cells was captured by template switching. Using deep sequencing normalized with unique cDNA molecular identifiers, the study measured how TCR beta repertoire diversity changes with age. The donors were divided into four age groups: young (average around 15 years), middle-aged (approximately 39), aged (approximately 62) and long-lived (approximately 74). Donors of different ages were randomly distributed across sequencing lanes to avoid experimental bias. For two donors (one aged 18 to 29 and one aged 80 or older), the study analyzed two additional independent replicas of 1 million unique cDNA reads from the same blood draw. Findings and caveats that apply to the study as a whole: Conclusive comparison of naive and antigen-experienced compartments was prevented by the profiling of bulk unsorted PBMCs. The long-lived group showed more naive CD4+ T cells, fewer expanded clones and increased TCR diversity than the aged group, suggesting age selection. The CMV infection status of donors was not known, potentially confounding age-related changes in expanded clonotypes. Total diversity estimates from one million sequenced T cells were considered lower bounds and underestimates. A strong correlation was found between observed TCR beta diversity and the percentage of naive T cells measured by flow cytometry. Observed TCR beta diversity per million T cells fell roughly linearly with age, and a significant reduction was already apparent by age about 38.

This TCR came from a woman between 35 and 50 years old in good health. What was sequenced was blood.

The base sequence is TGTGCCAGCAGCCAAGACGGACAGGGGAGATCACCCCTCCACTTT. Its protein is CASSQDGQGRSPLHF. The chain couples TRBV4-2 to TRBJ1-6, and 9 junctional nucleotides match TRBD1. Counted from cysteine to phenylalanine, this CDR3 has 15 amino acids. The retained sequence is limited to the CDR3, 45 bases, with the frame set at the first base. In the germline V gene, CDR1 corresponds to LGHNA and CDR2 to YNFKEQ. V trim: 0 bases; J trim: 10 bases; unmatched bases: 4.